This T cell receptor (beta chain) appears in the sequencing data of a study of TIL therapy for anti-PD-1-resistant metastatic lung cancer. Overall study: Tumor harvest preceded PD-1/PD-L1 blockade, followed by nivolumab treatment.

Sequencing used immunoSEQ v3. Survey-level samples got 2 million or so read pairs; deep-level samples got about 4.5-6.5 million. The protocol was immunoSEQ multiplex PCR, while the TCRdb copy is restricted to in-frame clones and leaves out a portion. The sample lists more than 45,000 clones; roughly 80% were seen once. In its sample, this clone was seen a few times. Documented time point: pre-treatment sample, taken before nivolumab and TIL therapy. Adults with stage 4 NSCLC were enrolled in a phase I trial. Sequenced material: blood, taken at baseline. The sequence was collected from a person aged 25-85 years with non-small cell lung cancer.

Written as DNA, the CDR3 is TGTGCCAGCAGCTTAGCCCAGGGGCGCTACGAGCAGTACTTC. Its translation: CASSLAQGRYEQYF. The chain uses TRBV7-9 and TRBJ2-7; a weak D match, TRBD1 (6 bases). Trimming took 0 bases from V and 3 from J, leaving 9 bases between them. The germline V gene encodes CDR1 SEHNR and CDR2 FQNEAQ (reference sequence). The CDR3 contains 14 residues. Supplemented by reference TRBV7-9 and TRBJ2-7, the full variable domain reads DTGVSQNPRHKITKRGQNVTFRCDPISEHNRLYWYRQTLGQGPEFLTYFQNEAQLEKSRLLSDRFSAERPKGSFSTLEIQRTEQGDSAMYLCASSLAQGRYEQYFGPGTRLTVT.